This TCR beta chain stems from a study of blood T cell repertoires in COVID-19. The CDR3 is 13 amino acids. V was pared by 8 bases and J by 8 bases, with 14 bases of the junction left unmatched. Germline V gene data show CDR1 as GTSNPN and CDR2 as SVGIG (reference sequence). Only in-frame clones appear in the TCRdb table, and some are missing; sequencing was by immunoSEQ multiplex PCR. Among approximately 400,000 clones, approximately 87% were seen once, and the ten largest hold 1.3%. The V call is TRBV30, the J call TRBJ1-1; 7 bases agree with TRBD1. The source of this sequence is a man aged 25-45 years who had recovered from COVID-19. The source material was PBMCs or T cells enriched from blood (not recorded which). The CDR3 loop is CALGGGYWTEAFF. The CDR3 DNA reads TGTGCCCTAGGGGGCGGGTATTGGACCGAAGCTTTCTTT.